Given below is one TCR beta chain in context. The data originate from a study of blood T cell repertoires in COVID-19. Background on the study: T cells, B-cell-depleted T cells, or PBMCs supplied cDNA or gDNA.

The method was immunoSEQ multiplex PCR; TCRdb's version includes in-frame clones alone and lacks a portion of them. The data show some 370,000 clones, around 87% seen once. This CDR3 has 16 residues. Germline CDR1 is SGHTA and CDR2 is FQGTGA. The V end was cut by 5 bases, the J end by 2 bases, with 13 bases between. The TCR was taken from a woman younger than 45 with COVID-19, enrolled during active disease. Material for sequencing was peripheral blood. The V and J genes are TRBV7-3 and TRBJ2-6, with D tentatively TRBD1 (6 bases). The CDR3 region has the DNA TGTGCCAGCAGCCAGGGGAGTACGGCTGGGGCCAACGTCCTGACTTTC. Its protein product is CASSQGSTAGANVLTF.